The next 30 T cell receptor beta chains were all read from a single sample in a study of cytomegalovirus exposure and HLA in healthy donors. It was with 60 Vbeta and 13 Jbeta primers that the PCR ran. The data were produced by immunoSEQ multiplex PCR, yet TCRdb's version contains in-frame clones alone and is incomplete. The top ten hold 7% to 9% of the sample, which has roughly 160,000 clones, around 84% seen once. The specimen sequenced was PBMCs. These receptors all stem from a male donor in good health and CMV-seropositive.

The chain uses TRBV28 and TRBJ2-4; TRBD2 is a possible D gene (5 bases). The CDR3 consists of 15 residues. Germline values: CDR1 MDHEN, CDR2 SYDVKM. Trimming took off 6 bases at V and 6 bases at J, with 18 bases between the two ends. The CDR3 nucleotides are TGTGCCAGCAGCCCCTTACTAGGGATGGGAAACATTCAGTACTTC. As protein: CASSPLLGMGNIQYF. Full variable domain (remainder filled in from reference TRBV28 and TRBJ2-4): DVKVTQSSRYLVKRTGEKVFLECVQDMDHENMFWYRQDPGLGLRLIYFSYDVKMKEKGDIPEGYSVSREKKERFSLILESASTNQTSMYLCASSPLLGMGNIQYFGAGTRLSVL.

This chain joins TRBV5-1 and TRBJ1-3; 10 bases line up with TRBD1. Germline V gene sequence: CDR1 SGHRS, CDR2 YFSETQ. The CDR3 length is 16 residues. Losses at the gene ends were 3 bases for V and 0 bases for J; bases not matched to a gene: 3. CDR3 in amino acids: CASSWDRGTSGNTIYF. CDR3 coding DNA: TGCGCCAGCAGCTGGGACAGGGGTACCTCTGGAAACACCATATATTTT.

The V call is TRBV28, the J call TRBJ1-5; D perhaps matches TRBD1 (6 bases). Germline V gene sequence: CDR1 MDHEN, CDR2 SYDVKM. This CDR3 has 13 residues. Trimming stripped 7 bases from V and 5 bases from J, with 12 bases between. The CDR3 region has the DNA TGTGCCAGCATTCCAGGGGCCGATCAGCCCCAGCATTTT. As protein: CASIPGADQPQHF.

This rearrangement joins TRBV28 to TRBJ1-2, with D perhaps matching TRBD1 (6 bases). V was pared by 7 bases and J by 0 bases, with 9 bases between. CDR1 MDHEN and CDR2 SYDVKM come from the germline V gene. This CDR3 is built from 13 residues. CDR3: CASTHRANYGYTF. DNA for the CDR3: TGTGCCAGCACCCACAGGGCTAACTATGGCTACACCTTC.

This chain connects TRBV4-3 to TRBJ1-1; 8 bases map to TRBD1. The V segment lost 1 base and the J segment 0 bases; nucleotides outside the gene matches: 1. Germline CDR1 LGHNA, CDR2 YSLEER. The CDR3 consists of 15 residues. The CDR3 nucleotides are TGCGCCAGCAGCCAAGGACAGGGGATGAACACTGAAGCTTTCTTT. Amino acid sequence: CASSQGQGMNTEAFF.

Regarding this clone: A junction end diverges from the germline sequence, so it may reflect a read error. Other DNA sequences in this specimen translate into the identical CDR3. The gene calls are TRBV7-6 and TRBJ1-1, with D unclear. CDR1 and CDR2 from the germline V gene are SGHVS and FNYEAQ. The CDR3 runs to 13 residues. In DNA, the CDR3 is TGTGCCAGCAGCTTTGGTTGGAGCACTGAGGCTTTCTTT. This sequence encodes CASSFGWSTEAFF.

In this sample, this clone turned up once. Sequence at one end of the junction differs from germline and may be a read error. CDR3 in amino acids: CASSRIQGTEAFF. As DNA, the CDR3 is TGTGCCAGCAGTCGTATTCAGGGAACTGAGGCTTTCTTT. The chain joins TRBV2 to TRBJ1-1, with a tentative D call TRBD1 (5 bases). The CDR3 is made up of 13 amino acids. The germline gives CDR1 SNHLY, CDR2 FYNNEI. The whole variable domain, filled in from reference TRBV2 and TRBJ1-1, reads EPEVTQTPSHQVTQMGQEVILRCVPISNHLYFYWYRQILGQKVEFLVSFYNNEISEKSEIFDDQFSVERPDGSNFTLKIRSTKLEDSAMYFCASSRIQGTEAFFGQGTRLTVV.

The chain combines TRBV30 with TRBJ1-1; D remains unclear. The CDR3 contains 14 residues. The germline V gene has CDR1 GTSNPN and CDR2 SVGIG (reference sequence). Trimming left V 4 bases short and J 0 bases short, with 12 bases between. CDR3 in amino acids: CAWTLGGMNTEAFF. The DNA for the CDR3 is TGTGCCTGGACCCTGGGAGGGATGAACACTGAAGCTTTCTTT.

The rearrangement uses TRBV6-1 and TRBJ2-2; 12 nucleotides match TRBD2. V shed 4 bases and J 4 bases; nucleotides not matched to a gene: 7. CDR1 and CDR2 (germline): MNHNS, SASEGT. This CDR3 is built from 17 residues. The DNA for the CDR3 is TGTGCCAGCAGTGCTCTAGCGGGAGGGCCCGCCACCGGGGAGCTGTTTTTT. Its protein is CASSALAGGPATGELFF.

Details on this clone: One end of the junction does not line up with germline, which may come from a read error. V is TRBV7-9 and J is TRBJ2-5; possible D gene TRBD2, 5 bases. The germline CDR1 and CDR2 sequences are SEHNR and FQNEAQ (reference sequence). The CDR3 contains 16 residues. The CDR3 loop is CSSSLLWTPTGETQYF. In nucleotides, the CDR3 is TGTTCCAGCAGCTTACTTTGGACTCCGACGGGAGAGACCCAGTACTTC.

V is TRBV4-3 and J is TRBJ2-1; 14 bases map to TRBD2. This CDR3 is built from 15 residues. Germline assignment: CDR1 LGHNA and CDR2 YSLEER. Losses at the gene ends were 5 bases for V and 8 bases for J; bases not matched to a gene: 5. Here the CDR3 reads CASSGLGLAGDEQFF. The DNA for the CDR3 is TGCGCCAGCAGCGGCCTGGGACTAGCGGGAGATGAGCAGTTCTTC.

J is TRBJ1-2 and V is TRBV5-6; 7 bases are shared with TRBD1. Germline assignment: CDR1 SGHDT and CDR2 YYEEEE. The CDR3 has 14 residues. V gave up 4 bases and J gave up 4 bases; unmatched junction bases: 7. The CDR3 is CASSPTGQVYGYTF. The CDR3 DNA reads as TGTGCCAGCAGCCCAACTGGACAGGTCTATGGCTACACCTTC.

This CDR3 reads CATSRGGSGQPQHF. The DNA of the CDR3 is TGTGCCACCAGCAGAGGGGGATCGGGACAGCCCCAGCATTTT. The rearrangement uses TRBV15 and TRBJ1-5; no firm D call. Trimming took 1 base from V and 7 from J, leaving 11 bases between them. Per germline, CDR1 LNHNV and CDR2 YYDKDF (reference sequence). The CDR3 has 14 residues.

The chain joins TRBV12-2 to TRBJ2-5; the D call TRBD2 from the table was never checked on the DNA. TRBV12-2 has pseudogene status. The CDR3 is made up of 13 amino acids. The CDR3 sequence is CASRAGYQETQYF. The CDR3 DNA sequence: TGTGCAAGTCGCGCGGGGTACCAAGAGACCCAGTACTTC.

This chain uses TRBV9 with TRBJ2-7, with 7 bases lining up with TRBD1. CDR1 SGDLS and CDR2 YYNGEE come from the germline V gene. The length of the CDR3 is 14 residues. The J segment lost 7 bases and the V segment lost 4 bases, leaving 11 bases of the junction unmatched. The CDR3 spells CASSRQGPSGEQYF. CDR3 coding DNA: TGTGCCAGCAGCAGACAGGGACCATCCGGGGAGCAGTACTTC. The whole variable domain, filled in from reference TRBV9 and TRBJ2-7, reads DSGVTQTPKHLITATGQRVTLRCSPRSGDLSVYWYQQSLDQGLQFLIQYYNGEERAKGNILERFSAQQFPDLHSELNLSSLELGDSALYFCASSRQGPSGEQYFGPGTRLTVT.

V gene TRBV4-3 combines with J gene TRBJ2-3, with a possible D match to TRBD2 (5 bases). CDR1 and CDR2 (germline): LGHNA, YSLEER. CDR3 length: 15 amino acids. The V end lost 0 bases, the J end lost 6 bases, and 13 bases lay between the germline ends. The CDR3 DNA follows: TGCGCCAGCAGCCAAGATTCCCTAGCCTGGGATACGCAGTATTTT. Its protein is CASSQDSLAWDTQYF.

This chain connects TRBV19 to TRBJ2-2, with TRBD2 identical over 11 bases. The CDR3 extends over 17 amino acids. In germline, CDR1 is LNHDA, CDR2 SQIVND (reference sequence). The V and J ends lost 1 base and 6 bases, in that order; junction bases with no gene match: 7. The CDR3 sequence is CASSIALLAGVSGELFF. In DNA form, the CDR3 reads TGTGCCAGTAGTATAGCTTTACTAGCGGGAGTGTCCGGGGAGCTGTTTTTT.

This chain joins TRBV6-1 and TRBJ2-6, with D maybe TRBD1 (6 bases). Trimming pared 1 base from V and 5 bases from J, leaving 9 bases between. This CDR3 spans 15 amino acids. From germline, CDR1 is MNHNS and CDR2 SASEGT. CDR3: CASSEGQGRANVLTF. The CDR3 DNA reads TGTGCCAGCAGTGAAGGGCAGGGGAGGGCCAACGTCCTGACTTTC.

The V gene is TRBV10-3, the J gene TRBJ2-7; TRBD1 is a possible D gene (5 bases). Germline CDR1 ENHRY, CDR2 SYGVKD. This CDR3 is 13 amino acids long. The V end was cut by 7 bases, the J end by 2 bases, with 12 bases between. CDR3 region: CAITKGHPYEQYF. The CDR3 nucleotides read TGTGCCATCACCAAAGGACACCCCTACGAGCAGTACTTC.

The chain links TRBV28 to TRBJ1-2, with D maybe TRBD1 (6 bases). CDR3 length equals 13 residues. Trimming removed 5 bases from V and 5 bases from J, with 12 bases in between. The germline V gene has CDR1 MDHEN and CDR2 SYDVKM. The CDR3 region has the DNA TGTGCCAGCAGTCACTCGGACAGTTATGGCTACACCTTC. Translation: CASSHSDSYGYTF.

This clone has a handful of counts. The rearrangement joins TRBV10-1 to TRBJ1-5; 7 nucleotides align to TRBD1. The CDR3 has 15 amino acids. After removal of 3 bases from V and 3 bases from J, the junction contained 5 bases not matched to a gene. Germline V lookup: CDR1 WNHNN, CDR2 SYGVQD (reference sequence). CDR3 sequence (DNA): TGCGCCAGCAGTGACAGGGGGACCTTCAATCAGCCCCAGCATTTT. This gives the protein CASSDRGTFNQPQHF.

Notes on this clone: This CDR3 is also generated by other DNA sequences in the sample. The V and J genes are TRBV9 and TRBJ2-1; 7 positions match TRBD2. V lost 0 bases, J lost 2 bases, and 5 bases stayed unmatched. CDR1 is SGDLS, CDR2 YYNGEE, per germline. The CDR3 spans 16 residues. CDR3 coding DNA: TGTGCCAGCAGCGTAGAGGGCGGGAGAGCCTACAATGAGCAGTTCTTC. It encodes CASSVEGGRAYNEQFF.

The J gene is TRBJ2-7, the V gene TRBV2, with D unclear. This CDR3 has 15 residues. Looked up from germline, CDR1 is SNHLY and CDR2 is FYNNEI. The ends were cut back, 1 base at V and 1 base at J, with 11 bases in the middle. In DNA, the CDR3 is TGTGCCAGCAGTGAAGGCCCCCGTGCGTCCTACGAGCAGTACTTC. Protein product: CASSEGPRASYEQYF.

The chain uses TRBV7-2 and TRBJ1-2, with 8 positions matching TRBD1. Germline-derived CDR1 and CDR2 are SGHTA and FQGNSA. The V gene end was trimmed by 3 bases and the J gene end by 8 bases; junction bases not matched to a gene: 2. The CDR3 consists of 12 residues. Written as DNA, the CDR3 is TGTGCCAGCAGCTTCGACAGGGGCGGCTACACCTTC. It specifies CASSFDRGGYTF.

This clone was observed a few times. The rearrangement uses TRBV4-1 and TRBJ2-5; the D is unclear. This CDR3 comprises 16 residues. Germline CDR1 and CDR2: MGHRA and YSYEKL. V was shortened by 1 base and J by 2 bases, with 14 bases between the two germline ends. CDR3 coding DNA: TGCGCCAGCAGCCAAGCTTACCTAGGTAGGCAAGAGACCCAGTACTTC. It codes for CASSQAYLGRQETQYF.

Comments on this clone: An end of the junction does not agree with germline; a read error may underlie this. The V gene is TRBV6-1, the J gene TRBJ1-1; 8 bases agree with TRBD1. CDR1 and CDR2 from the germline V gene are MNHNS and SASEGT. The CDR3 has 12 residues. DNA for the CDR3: TGTGCCGGCAGGGGGCTAGGAACTGAAGCTTTCTTT. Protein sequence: CAGRGLGTEAFF.

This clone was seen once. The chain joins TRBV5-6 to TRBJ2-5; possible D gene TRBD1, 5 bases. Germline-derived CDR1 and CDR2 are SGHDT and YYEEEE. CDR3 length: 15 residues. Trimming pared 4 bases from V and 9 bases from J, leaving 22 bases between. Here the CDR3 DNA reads TGTGCCAGCAGCCCCATCCAGGGTTTCACTGTAGCCCAGTACTTC. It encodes CASSPIQGFTVAQYF. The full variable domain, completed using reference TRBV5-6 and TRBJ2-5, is DAGVTQSPTHLIKTRGQQVTLRCSPKSGHDTVSWYQQALGQGPQFIFQYYEEEERQRGNFPDRFSGHQFPNYSSELNVNALLLGDSALYLCASSPIQGFTVAQYFGPGTRLLVL.

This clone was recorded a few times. In DNA, the CDR3 is TGTGCCAGCAGGGCCGGGACTAGCTGGGAGCAGTACTTC. It is translated as CASRAGTSWEQYF. The rearrangement joins TRBV28 to TRBJ2-7; 9 bases are shared with TRBD2. This CDR3 region has 13 residues. Germline loops: CDR1 MDHEN, CDR2 SYDVKM. Trimming removed 6 bases from V and 7 bases from J; junction bases left unmatched: 7.

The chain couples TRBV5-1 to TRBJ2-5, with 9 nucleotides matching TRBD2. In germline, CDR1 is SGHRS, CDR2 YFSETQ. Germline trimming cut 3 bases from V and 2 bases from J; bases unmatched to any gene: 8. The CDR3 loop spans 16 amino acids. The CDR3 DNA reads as TGCGCCAGCAGCTGGGGGCTAGCGGGGTCACAAGAGACCCAGTACTTC. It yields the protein CASSWGLAGSQETQYF.

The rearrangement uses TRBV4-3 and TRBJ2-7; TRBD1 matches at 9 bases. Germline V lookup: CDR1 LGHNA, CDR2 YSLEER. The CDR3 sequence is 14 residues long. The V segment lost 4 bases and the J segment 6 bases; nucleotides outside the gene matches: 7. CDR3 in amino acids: CASSPILQGAEQYF. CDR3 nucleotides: TGCGCCAGCAGCCCAATCCTACAGGGGGCCGAGCAGTACTTC.